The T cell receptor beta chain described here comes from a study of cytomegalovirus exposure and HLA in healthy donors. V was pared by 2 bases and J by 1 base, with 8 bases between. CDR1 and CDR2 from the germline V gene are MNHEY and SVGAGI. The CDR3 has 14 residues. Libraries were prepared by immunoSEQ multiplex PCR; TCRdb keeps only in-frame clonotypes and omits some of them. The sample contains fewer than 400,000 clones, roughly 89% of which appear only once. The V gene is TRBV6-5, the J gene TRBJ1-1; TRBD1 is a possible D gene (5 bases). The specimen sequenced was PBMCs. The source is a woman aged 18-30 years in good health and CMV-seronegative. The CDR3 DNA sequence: TGTGCCAGCAGTTACGCCGGACAGAACACTGAAGCTTTCTTT. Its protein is CASSYAGQNTEAFF.